The clone carrying this T cell receptor (beta chain) was recorded once. This sample was included in a study of T cell responses to AZD1222 COVID-19 vaccine. This table comes from immunoSEQ multiplex PCR, and its TCRdb copy is limited to in-frame clones, with some not included. The sample lists 90,000 to 110,000 clones; 85% to 90% were seen once. Germline CDR1 SGDLS, CDR2 YYNGEE. The CDR3 loop spans 13 amino acids. After removal of 0 bases from V and 13 bases from J, the junction contained 5 bases not matched to a gene. This sequence originates from an adult in good health. V and J are TRBV9 and TRBJ2-4; 9 bases line up with TRBD2. This sample comprised peripheral blood, obtained on day 0 of AZD1222 vaccination. The CDR3: CASSVGVAGAQYF. CDR3 sequence (DNA): TGTGCCAGCAGCGTAGGGGTAGCGGGGGCACAGTACTTC.